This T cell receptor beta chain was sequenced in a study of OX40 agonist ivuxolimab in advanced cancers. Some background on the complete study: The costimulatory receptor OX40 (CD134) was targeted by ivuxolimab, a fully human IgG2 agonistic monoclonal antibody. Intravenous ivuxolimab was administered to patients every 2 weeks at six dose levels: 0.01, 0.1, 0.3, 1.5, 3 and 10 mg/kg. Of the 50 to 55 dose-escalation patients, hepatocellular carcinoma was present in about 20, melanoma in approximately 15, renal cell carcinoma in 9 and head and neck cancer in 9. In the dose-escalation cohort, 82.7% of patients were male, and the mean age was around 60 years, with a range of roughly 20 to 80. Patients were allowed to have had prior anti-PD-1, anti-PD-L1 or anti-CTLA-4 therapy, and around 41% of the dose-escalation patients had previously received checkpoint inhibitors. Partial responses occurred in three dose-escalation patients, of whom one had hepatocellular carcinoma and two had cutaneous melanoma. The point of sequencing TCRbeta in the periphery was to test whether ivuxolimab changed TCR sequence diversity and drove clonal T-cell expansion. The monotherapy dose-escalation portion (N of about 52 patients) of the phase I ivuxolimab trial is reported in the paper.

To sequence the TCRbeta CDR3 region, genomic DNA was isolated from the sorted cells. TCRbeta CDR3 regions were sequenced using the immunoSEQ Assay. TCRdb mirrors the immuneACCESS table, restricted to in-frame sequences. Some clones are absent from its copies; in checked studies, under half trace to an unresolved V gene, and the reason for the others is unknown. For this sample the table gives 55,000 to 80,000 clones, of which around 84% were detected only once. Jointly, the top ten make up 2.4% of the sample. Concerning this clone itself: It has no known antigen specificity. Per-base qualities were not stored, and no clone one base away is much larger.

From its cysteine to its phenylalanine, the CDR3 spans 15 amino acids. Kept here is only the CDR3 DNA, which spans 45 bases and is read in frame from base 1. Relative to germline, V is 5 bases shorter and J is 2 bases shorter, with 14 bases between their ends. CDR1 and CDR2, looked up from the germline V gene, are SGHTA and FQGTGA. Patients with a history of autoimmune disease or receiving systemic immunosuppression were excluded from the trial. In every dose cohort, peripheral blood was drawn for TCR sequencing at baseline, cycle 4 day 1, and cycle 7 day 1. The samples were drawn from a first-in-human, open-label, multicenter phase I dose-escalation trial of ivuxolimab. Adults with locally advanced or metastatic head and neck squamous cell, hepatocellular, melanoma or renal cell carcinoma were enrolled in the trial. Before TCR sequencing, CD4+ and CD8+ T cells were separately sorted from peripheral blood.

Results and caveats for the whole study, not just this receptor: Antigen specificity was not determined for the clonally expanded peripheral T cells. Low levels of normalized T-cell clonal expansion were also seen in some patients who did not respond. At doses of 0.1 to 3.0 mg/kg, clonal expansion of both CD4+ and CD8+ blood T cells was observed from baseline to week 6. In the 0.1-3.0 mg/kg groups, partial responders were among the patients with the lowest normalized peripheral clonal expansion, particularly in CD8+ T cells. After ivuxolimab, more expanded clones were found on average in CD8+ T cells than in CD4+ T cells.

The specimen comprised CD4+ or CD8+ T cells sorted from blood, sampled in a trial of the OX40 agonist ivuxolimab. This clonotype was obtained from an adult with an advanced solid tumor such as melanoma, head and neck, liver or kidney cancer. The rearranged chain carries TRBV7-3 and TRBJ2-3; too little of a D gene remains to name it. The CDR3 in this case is CASSPTRAYTDTQYF. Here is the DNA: TGTGCCAGCAGCCCTACACGGGCATACACAGATACGCAGTATTTT.